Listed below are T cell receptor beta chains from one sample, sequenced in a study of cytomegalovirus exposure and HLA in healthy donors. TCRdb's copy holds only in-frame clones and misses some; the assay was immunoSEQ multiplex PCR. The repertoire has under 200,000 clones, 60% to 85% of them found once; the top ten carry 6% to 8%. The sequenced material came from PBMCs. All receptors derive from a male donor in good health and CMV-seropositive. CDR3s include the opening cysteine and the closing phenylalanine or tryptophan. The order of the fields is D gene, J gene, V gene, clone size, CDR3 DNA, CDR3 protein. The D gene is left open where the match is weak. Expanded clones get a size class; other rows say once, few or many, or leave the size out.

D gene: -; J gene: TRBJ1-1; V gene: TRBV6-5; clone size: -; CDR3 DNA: TGTGCCAGCAGTGTGACAGCTACGAACACTGAAGCTTTCTTT; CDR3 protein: CASSVTATNTEAFF
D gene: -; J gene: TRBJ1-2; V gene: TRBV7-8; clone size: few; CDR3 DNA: TGTGCCAGCAGCTTAGCGGTGAAGGGGGTTGGTAAAGGCTACACCTTC; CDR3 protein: CASSLAVKGVGKGYTF
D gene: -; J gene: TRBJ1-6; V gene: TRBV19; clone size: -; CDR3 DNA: TGTGCCAGTAGTATAAGGGGTACGAATTCACCCCTCCACTTT; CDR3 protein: CASSIRGTNSPLHF
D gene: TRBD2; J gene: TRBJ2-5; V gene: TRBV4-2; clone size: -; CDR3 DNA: TGTGCCAGCCAGACTAGCGGGAGCCAAGAGACCCAGTACTTC; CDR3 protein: CASQTSGSQETQYF
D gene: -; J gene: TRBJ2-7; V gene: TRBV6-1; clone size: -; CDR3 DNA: TGTGCCACCACAGTCAGGGAATTAAGGACCTACGAGCAGTACTTC; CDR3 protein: CATTVRELRTYEQYF
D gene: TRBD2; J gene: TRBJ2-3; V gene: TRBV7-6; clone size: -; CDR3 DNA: TGTGCCAGCAGTCTGGGGACTAGCGGGGGGGCGGGAGATACGCAGTATTTT; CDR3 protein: CASSLGTSGGAGDTQYF
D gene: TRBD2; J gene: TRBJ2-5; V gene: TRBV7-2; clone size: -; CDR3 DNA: TGTGCCAGCAGCTTAGGACTAGCGGGGGGGGGAGACCAAGAGACCCAGTACTTC; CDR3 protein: CASSLGLAGGGDQETQYF
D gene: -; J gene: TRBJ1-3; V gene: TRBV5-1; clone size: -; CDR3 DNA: TGCGCCAGCAGCAAAGGGGCCTCTGGAAACACCATATATTTT; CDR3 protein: CASSKGASGNTIYF
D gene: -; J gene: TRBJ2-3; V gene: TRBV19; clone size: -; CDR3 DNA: TGTGCCAGTAGGGGCAGCCCGAGTGGTTTTACGCAGTATTTT; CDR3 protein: CASRGSPSGFTQYF
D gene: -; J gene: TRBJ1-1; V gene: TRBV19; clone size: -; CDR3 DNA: TGTGCCAGTATTGGGAGGGCGTTTGGGGAAGCTTTCTTT; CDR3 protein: CASIGRAFGEAFF
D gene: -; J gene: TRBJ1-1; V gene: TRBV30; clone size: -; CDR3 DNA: TGTGCCTACTGGCCTGGAGGGTTCACTGAAGCTTTCTTT; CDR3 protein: CAYWPGGFTEAFF
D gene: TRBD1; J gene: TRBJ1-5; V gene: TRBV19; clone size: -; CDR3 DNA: TGTGCCAGTAGTATTTATGCCTCAGGGGGCAGGCAGCCCCAGCATTTT; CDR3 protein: CASSIYASGGRQPQHF
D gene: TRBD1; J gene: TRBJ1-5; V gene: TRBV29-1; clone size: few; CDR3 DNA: TGCAGCGCCCAGACAGGGGGCGGTCAGCCCCAGCATTTT; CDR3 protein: CSAQTGGGQPQHF
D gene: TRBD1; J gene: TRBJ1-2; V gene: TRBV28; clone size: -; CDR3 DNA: TGTGCCAGCAGTTTATACAGGGGTGAATATGGCTACACCTTC; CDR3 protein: CASSLYRGEYGYTF
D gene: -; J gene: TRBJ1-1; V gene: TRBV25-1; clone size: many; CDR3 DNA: TGTGCCAGCAGTGAATATGGAGACGCCAACTCCGAAGCTTTCTTT; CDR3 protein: CASSEYGDANSEAFF
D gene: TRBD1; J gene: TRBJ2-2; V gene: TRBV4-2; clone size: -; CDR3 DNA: TGTGCCAGCAGCCAAACTGACAGGGTCCCCGGGGAGCTGTTTTTT; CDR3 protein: CASSQTDRVPGELFF
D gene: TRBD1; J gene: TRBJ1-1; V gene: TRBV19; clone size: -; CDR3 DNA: TGTGCCAGTAGTACTCACCGGGACAGTTACACTGAAGCTTTCTTT; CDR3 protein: CASSTHRDSYTEAFF
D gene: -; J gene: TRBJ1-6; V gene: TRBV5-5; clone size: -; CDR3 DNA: TGTGCCAGCAGCCCTACCCGCTCCTATAATTCACCCCTCCACTTT; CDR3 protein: CASSPTRSYNSPLHF
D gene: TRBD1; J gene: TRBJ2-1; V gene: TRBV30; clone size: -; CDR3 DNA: TGTGCCTGGAGTGTAAGGGGGCCCCTCCACAATGAGCAGTTCTTC; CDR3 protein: CAWSVRGPLHNEQFF
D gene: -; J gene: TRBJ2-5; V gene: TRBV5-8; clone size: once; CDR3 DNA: TGTGCCAGCAGCGAACTCTCAGGGAAAGAGACCCAGTACTTC; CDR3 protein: CASSELSGKETQYF
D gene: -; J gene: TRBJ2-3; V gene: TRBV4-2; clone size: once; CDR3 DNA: TGTGCCAGCAGCCAAGAGCCCCGAGGAGGGTCAGATACGCAGTATTTT; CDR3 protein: CASSQEPRGGSDTQYF
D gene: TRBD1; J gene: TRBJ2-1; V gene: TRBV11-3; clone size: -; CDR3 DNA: TGTGCCAGCAGCCCCAAAAGAAAGGACAGGGAAAATGAGCAGTTCTTC; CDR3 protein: CASSPKRKDRENEQFF
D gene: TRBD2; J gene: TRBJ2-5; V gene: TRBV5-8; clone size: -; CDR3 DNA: TGTGCCAGCAGCTTCACGACTAGCGGGGGGGCGAAGACCCAGTACTTC; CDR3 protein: CASSFTTSGGAKTQYF
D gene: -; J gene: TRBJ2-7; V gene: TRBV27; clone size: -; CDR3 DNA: TGTGCCAGCAGTTTATCAGGAGTTCGTGGGGGGTTCGAGCAGTACTTC; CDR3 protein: CASSLSGVRGGFEQYF
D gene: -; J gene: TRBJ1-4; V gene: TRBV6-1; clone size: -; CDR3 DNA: TGTGCCAGCAGTGAACCCGCGCGGGGTGAAGGACTGTTTTTT; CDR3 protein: CASSEPARGEGLFF
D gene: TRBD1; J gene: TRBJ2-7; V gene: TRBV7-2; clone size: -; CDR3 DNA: TGTGCCAGCAGCTCGGCCGGGACAGGGGTCGAGCAGTACTTC; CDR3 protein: CASSSAGTGVEQYF
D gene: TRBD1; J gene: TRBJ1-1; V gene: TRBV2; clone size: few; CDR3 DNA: TGTGCCAGTCCGACAGGGTCAACTGAAGCTTTCTTT; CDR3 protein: CASPTGSTEAFF
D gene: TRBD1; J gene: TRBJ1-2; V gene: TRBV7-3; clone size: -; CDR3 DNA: TGTGCCAGCAGCTTAGGCGAGGGGGCGGGTGGCTACACCTTC; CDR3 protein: CASSLGEGAGGYTF
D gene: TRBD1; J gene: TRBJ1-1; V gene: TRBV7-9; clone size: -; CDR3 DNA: TGTGCCAGCAGCTCTGGACAGGAGATGAACACTGAAGCTTTCTTT; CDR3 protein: CASSSGQEMNTEAFF
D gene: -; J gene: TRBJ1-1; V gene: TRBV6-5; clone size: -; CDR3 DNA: TGTGCCAGCAGTTACTCGATCCAGGTATACACTGAAGCTTTCTTT; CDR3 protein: CASSYSIQVYTEAFF
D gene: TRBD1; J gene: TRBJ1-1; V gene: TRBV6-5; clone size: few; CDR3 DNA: TGTGCCAGCATGGGACAGGGGGCGGGGGACACTGAAGCTTTCTTT; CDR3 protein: CASMGQGAGDTEAFF
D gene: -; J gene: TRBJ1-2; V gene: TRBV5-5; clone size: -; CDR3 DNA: TGTGCCAGCAGAGGATCGGGAGGCTACACCTTC; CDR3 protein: CASRGSGGYTF
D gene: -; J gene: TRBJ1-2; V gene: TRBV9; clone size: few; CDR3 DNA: TGTGCCAGCAGCGTAGGAGGGCAGTATGGCTACACCTTC; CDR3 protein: CASSVGGQYGYTF
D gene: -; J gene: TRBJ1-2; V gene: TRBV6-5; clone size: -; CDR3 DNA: TGTGCCAGCAGTAAAGGACATTCCGCTAACTATGGCTACACCTTC; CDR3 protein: CASSKGHSANYGYTF
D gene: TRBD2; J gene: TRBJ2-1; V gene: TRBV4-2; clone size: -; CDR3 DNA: TGTGCCAGCAGCCACCAAACTACTAGCGGGGGATTCAATGAGCAGTTCTTC; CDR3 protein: CASSHQTTSGGFNEQFF
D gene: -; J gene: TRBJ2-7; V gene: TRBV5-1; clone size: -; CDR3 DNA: TGCGCCAGCAGCCACCGGGACATAAATAGGAACGAGCAGTACTTC; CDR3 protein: CASSHRDINRNEQYF
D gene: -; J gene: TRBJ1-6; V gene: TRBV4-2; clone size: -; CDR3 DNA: TGTGCCAGCAGCCAAGTCGTTGGTGCGGATTCACCCCTCCACTTT; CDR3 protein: CASSQVVGADSPLHF
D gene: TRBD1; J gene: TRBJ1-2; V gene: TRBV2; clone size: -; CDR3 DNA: TGTGCCGGGGACAGGGTGGGATATGGCTACACCTTC; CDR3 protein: CAGDRVGYGYTF
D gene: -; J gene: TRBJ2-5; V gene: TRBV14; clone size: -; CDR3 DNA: TGTGCCAGCAGCCAAGTTACGAATCAAGGGGCCCAGTACTTC; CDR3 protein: CASSQVTNQGAQYF
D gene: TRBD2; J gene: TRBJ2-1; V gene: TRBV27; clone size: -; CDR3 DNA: TGTGCCAGCAGTACACCGGGACTAGCGGGGGTGATCAATGAGCAGTTCTTC; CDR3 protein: CASSTPGLAGVINEQFF
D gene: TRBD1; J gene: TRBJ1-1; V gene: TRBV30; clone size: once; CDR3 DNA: TGTGCCTCGACAGGGGGGGCGGACACTGAAGCTTTCTTT; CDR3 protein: CASTGGADTEAFF
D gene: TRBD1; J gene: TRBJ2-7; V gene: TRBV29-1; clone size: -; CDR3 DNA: TGCAGCGTTTATGACAGGGGCCCTACCTACGAGCAGTACTTC; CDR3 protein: CSVYDRGPTYEQYF
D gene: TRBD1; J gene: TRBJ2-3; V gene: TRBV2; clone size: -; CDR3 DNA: TGTGCCAGCAGTGATCCGGGACAGGGGGCTGGCACAGATACGCAGTATTTT; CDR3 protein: CASSDPGQGAGTDTQYF
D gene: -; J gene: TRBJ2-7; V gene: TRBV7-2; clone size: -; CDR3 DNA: TGTGCCAGCAGCTTAGACAGATCCTACGAGCAGTACTTC; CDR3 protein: CASSLDRSYEQYF
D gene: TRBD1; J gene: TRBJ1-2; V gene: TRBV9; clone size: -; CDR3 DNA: TGTGCCAGCAGCGGCCAACAGGGGGATGGCTACACCTTC; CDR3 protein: CASSGQQGDGYTF
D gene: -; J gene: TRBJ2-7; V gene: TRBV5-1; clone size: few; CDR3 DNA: TGCGCCAGCAGCCGGGACTCCTACGAGCAGTACTTC; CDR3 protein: CASSRDSYEQYF
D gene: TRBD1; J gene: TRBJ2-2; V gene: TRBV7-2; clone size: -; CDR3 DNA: TGTGCCAGCAGCTTAGCCTTTCACAGGGGGCGCATCATCGGGGAGCTGTTTTTT; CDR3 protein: CASSLAFHRGRIIGELFF
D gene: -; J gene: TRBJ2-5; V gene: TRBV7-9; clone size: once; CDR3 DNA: TGTGCCAGCAGCTTATGGGTCGTAGCAAAACAAGAGACCCAGTACTTC; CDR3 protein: CASSLWVVAKQETQYF
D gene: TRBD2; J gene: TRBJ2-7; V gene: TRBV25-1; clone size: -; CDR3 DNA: TGTGCCAGCAGTCCCCCCGGGGGGACGGGGGAGCAGTACTTC; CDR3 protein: CASSPPGGTGEQYF
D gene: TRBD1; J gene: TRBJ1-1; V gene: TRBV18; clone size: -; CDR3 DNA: TGTGCCAGCTCACCAAGGGGGCAGGGGGACACTGAAGCTTTCTTT; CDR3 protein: CASSPRGQGDTEAFF
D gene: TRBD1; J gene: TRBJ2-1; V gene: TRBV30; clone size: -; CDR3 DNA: TGTGCCTGGAGGGACCCCGGACAGGGCAAATACAATGAGCAGTTCTTC; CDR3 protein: CAWRDPGQGKYNEQFF
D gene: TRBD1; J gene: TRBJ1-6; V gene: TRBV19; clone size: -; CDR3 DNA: TGTGCCAGTAGTATAGAACAGGGGCGGAATTCACCCCTCCACTTT; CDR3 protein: CASSIEQGRNSPLHF
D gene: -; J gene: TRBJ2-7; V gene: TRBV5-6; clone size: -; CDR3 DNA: TGTGCCAGCAGCTTGGGCAGGGCCTACGAGCAGTACTTC; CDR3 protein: CASSLGRAYEQYF
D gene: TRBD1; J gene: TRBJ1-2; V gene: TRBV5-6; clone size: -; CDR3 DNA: TGTGCCAGCACTCTCGACAGGGCGGCTAAGCCGGTCGCCTTC; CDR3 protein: CASTLDRAAKPVAF